This TCR beta chain was sequenced in a study of CD8 T cells in Susac syndrome. An input of roughly 0.45 to 1 ug of RNA was subjected to reverse transcription using random hexamers. Amplification of TCR beta CDR3 across 54 Vbeta and 13 Jbeta was performed with immunoSEQ multiplex PCR. Via MiXCR, TCRdb re-called the immunoSEQ multiplex PCR reads, giving one row per CDR3 protein. This table has some 300,000 distinct CDR3 sequences, around 84% appearing once. Germline trimming cut 6 bases from V and 7 bases from J; bases unmatched to any gene: 5. The CDR3 extends over 14 amino acids. The V gene's germline CDR1 is MNHEY and CDR2 SVGAGI. Negative isolation was used for CD8+ and CD4+ T cells and FACS enrichment for TEMRA cells.

Sequencing input: CD8+ T cells from PBMCs. This receptor was identified in a human donor with multiple sclerosis. J is TRBJ1-6 and V is TRBV6-5, with TRBD1 matching over 8 bases. CDR3 sequence (DNA): TGTGCCAGCAGCCGGGACAGGAGGAATTCACCCCTCCACTTT. This encodes CASSRDRRNSPLHF.